The rows below give T cell receptor beta chains drawn from one sample of a study of graft-versus-host responses after intestinal transplantation. These receptors' antigens are unknown. TCRdb's copy holds only in-frame clones and misses some; the assay was immunoSEQ multiplex PCR. The data contain over 45,000 clones, more than 80% of them seen just once; the ten biggest clones take up around 0.6%. Sample: unstimulated CD4+ T cells sorted from spleen or lymph node cells, taken before transplant. Source of these receptors: a human donor who was the organ donor for an intestinal transplant. The CDR3 runs from the conserved cysteine through the conserved F or W. A D gene is named only where the DNA matches it firmly. Size tells how often a clone was seen (once, few, many) or the class of an expanded clone, and some rows leave it out.

cdr3_nt,cdr3_aa,d_call,j_call,v_call,clone_size
TGTGCCAGTAGCAATAACTATGGCTACACCTTC,CASSNNYGYTF,-,TRBJ1-2,TRBV19,-
TGTGCCAGCAGCTTGTCGGGGGGGAATAAGGACACTGAAGCTTTCTTT,CASSLSGGNKDTEAFF,-,TRBJ1-1,TRBV7-3,few
TGTGCCAGCAGTGGGGGGATGACAGGGAACGAGCAGTACTTC,CASSGGMTGNEQYF,TRBD1,TRBJ2-7,TRBV2,-
TGCGCCAGCAGCTTGGGGGGCACTGGAAACACCATATATTTT,CASSLGGTGNTIYF,-,TRBJ1-3,TRBV5-1,-
TGTGCCAGCAGCCCAGGGACACCGAACACTGAAGCTTTCTTT,CASSPGTPNTEAFF,-,TRBJ1-1,TRBV9,-
TGTGCCAGCAGCTCGGGGGACAGAAACACTGAAGCTTTCTTT,CASSSGDRNTEAFF,TRBD1,TRBJ1-1,TRBV5-6,-
TGTGCCAGCAGTTCTGCGGCGGGAGGGGCGTCATTGTGGGAGACCCAGTACTTC,CASSSAAGGASLWETQYF,TRBD2,TRBJ2-5,TRBV28,-
TGTGCCAGCATGAGCGGGAGTCCCCCCGGGGAGCTGTTTTTT,CASMSGSPPGELFF,TRBD2,TRBJ2-2,TRBV6-5,-
TGTGCCAGCAGTTTGAGCGGGAGTCCAGATACGCAGTATTTT,CASSLSGSPDTQYF,TRBD2,TRBJ2-3,TRBV28,-
TGCGCCAGCAGCTTGGAGGGGCAGGTGAACAATGAGCAGTTCTTC,CASSLEGQVNNEQFF,-,TRBJ2-1,TRBV5-1,-
TGTGCCAGCAGCTACTCACAGGGGAGCACTGAAGCTTTCTTT,CASSYSQGSTEAFF,TRBD1,TRBJ1-1,TRBV7-3,-
TGTGCCAGCAGCCTTGGGTTACTAGCGGTTGACAATGAGCAGTTCTTC,CASSLGLLAVDNEQFF,TRBD2,TRBJ2-1,TRBV7-2,-
TGTGCCAGCAGTTTATTGGACATGAACACTGAAGCTTTCTTT,CASSLLDMNTEAFF,-,TRBJ1-1,TRBV28,-
TGCGCCAGCAGCATAAGACCCCCGGGGGACAATGAGCAGTTCTTC,CASSIRPPGDNEQFF,-,TRBJ2-1,TRBV5-1,-
TGTGCCAGCAGTTTCACGACAGGGACGCAAGAGACCCAGTACTTC,CASSFTTGTQETQYF,TRBD1,TRBJ2-5,TRBV27,-
TGTGCCAGCAGTTTCGGTGCCTACGAGCAGTACTTC,CASSFGAYEQYF,-,TRBJ2-7,TRBV28,-
TGTGCCAGTAGTATGGACGGGAGCTTCTACGAGCAGTACTTC,CASSMDGSFYEQYF,-,TRBJ2-7,TRBV19,-
TGCGCCAGCAGCCAAATAAGTAGCGGGAGAAGGGTCGGGGAGCTGTTTTTT,CASSQISSGRRVGELFF,TRBD2,TRBJ2-2,TRBV4-3,-
TGTGCCAGCAGGACCCTAGCGGGAGATAACACCGGGGAGCTGTTTTTT,CASRTLAGDNTGELFF,TRBD2,TRBJ2-2,TRBV5-4,-
TGCGCCAGCAGCCATCCCTTACAGGGGCCCTTGGCTGGGGCCAACGTCCTGACTTTC,CASSHPLQGPLAGANVLTF,TRBD1,TRBJ2-6,TRBV4-1,-
TGCGCCAGCAGCCAAGAATCGGTATTGAACACTGAAGCTTTCTTT,CASSQESVLNTEAFF,-,TRBJ1-1,TRBV4-3,once
TGTGCCAGCAGCTGGACAGGTGGGAACACCGGGGAGCTGTTTTTT,CASSWTGGNTGELFF,TRBD1,TRBJ2-2,TRBV7-9,-
TGTGCCAGCACCCGTTGGGAGGGCAGCTCCTACAATGAGCAGTTCTTC,CASTRWEGSSYNEQFF,TRBD2,TRBJ2-1,TRBV28,-
TGTGCCTGGAGGCAGTCGGGGGAGGTAGATACGCAGTATTTT,CAWRQSGEVDTQYF,-,TRBJ2-3,TRBV30,-
TGTGCCAGCAGTTTATCATTCACAGGGGGCACTGAAGCTTTCTTT,CASSLSFTGGTEAFF,TRBD1,TRBJ1-1,TRBV27,-
TGTGCCAGCAGTGCACAGGGAATGGATGGCTACACCTTC,CASSAQGMDGYTF,-,TRBJ1-2,TRBV6-1,-
TGTGCCAGCAGTGGCCAGGGGAACACCGGGGAGCTGTTTTTT,CASSGQGNTGELFF,-,TRBJ2-2,TRBV6-1,-
TGCAGTGCTAGAATGAATCTAGGCCAGCATTTT,CSARMNLGQHF,-,TRBJ1-5,TRBV20-1,-
TGTGCCACCAGCAGAGACAGGGGTAACTATGGCTACACCTTC,CATSRDRGNYGYTF,-,TRBJ1-2,TRBV15,-
TGTGCCAGCAGCCCCAGTTCCGGGAGGGGCACCGGGGAGCTGTTTTTT,CASSPSSGRGTGELFF,TRBD2,TRBJ2-2,TRBV11-2,medium-sized
TGCAGCGTCGTAGCGGGACTTCGCCACGAGCAGTACTTC,CSVVAGLRHEQYF,TRBD2,TRBJ2-7,TRBV29-1,-
TGTGCCAGCTCGCCCCTAGCGGGGGTGTGGACTGAAGCTTTCTTT,CASSPLAGVWTEAFF,-,TRBJ1-1,TRBV18,-
TGTGCCAGCAGCTTAGCCCCTAGCGTTCAATCCTACAATGAGCAGTTCTTC,CASSLAPSVQSYNEQFF,-,TRBJ2-1,TRBV11-2,-
TGTGCCAGCACCACTGGACTAGGACGAAACGAGCAGTACTTC,CASTTGLGRNEQYF,TRBD2,TRBJ2-7,TRBV28,-
TGTGCCAGCAGTTTATGGGACAAGGTCAATGAGCAGTTCTTC,CASSLWDKVNEQFF,-,TRBJ2-1,TRBV28,-
TGTGCCAGCAGCTTGGATACAGGAAGTAAAGATACGCAGTATTTT,CASSLDTGSKDTQYF,-,TRBJ2-3,TRBV5-5,-
TGCGCCAGCGGCGGACAGGGGGCGAGTACGAGCGGGAGGGCCCGTGGAAATGAGCAGTTCTTC,CASGGQGASTSGRARGNEQFF,-,TRBJ2-1,TRBV4-1,-
TGTGCCAGCAGTCGCCGGGACAGGGGTTGTTTC,CASSRRDRGCF,TRBD1,TRBJ1-2,TRBV2,-
TGCGCCAGCAGCTTGACTAGAGGGCCCACAGATACGCAGTATTTT,CASSLTRGPTDTQYF,-,TRBJ2-3,TRBV5-1,-
TGTGCCAGCAGTGACTCGAAAGGGAGGAGAACTGAAGCTTTCTTT,CASSDSKGRRTEAFF,-,TRBJ1-1,TRBV6-4,-
TGTGCCAGCAGCGTCGGCGGGGCGACTGAAGCTTTCTTT,CASSVGGATEAFF,-,TRBJ1-1,TRBV5-6,-
TGTGCCAGCAGTGAATACAGGGGGGGGGACGAGCAGTACTTC,CASSEYRGGDEQYF,-,TRBJ2-7,TRBV2,-
TGCGCCAGCAGCTGGGGGACAGGGGGTATCTACGAGCAGTACTTC,CASSWGTGGIYEQYF,TRBD1,TRBJ2-7,TRBV5-1,-
TGTGCCAGCAGTTTCCGCAGGGCAGAGAACGAGCAGTACTTC,CASSFRRAENEQYF,-,TRBJ2-7,TRBV28,-
TGTGCCAGCAGTCCGGGACAGGGAAATCCTGAAGCTTTCTTT,CASSPGQGNPEAFF,TRBD1,TRBJ1-1,TRBV25-1,-
TGTGCCAGCTCACCAGGGCTTCGCGAGCAGTACTTC,CASSPGLREQYF,-,TRBJ2-7,TRBV18,-
TGTGCCAGCAGTGACGGGGGGGGCCCCTCCTACAATGAGCAGTTCTTC,CASSDGGGPSYNEQFF,TRBD2,TRBJ2-1,TRBV25-1,once
TGTGCCAGCAGTTACACCGGGACAGCTAGCTCCTACGAGCAGTACTTC,CASSYTGTASSYEQYF,TRBD1,TRBJ2-7,TRBV6-5,-
TGTGCCAGCAGCCCCGGGGTCGAGCAGTACTTC,CASSPGVEQYF,-,TRBJ2-7,TRBV28,-
TGTGCCAGCAGTCTCACCGGGGAGCTGTTTTTT,CASSLTGELFF,-,TRBJ2-2,TRBV11-2,-
TGCGCCAGCAGCGGGGACGGGACTTCCCCTCCCGGGGAGCTGTTTTTT,CASSGDGTSPPGELFF,-,TRBJ2-2,TRBV5-1,-
TGCGCCAGCAGCTTGGCCAAGGGGACAGGGGTACCCTACGAGCAGTACTTC,CASSLAKGTGVPYEQYF,TRBD1,TRBJ2-7,TRBV5-1,-